Each of the 29 T cell receptor beta chains below was sequenced from the same sample in a study of shared clonotypes between healthy human individuals. Here immunoSEQ multiplex PCR was the method, and the copy in TCRdb shows in-frame clones only, minus some. The sample has a few hundred thousand clones; around 96% are singletons. Specimen: memory CD8+ T cells sorted from blood. The subset: CD45RO+ cells pooled with CCR7-negative TemRA cells. The receptors were sampled from a man between 25 and 39 years old in good health.

The V call is TRBV28, the J call TRBJ2-7; 10 bases align to TRBD1. This CDR3 comprises 15 residues. J lost 1 base, V lost 6 bases, and 6 bases had no gene match. The germline V gene encodes CDR1 MDHEN and CDR2 SYDVKM. CDR3 DNA sequence: TGTGCCAGCAGCCTTCCGGGACAGGGGTCCTACGAGCAGTACTTC. Amino acids: CASSLPGQGSYEQYF.

Worth noting for this clone: Other DNA sequences in this specimen translate into the identical CDR3. Written as DNA, the CDR3 is TGTGCCAGCAGCGCGGACAATGAGCAGTTCTTC. Amino acid sequence: CASSADNEQFF. This chain joins TRBV9 and TRBJ2-1; D unclear. CDR1 and CDR2 from the germline V gene are SGDLS and YYNGEE. V lost 3 bases and J 5 bases, leaving 3 bases between the germline ends. This CDR3 is built from 11 residues.

The CDR3: CASSRGGNSPLHF. The CDR3 bases are TGTGCCAGCAGCCGGGGGGGTAATTCACCCCTCCACTTT. The chain has TRBV7-9 and TRBJ1-6, with D possibly TRBD1 on 5 matching bases. The CDR3 is 13 amino acids. Per germline, CDR1 SEHNR and CDR2 FQNEAQ (reference sequence). Trimming took 5 bases from V and 6 from J, leaving 8 bases between them.

This rearrangement joins TRBV5-6 to TRBJ2-1; 7 bases are shared with TRBD1. The length of the CDR3 is 19 residues. V shed 2 bases and J 2 bases; nucleotides not matched to a gene: 16. The V gene's germline CDR1 is SGHDT and CDR2 YYEEEE. In DNA form, the CDR3 reads TGTGCCAGCAGCTTTAGGTTCGGTAGGGGGCCCCATACCTACAATGAGCAGTTCTTC. Protein product: CASSFRFGRGPHTYNEQFF.

J is TRBJ2-7 and V is TRBV6-5; 11 bases agree with TRBD2. This CDR3 has 14 amino acids. With V trimmed by 7 bases and J by 4 bases, 6 bases remained unmatched. Germline V CDR1 and CDR2: MNHEY, SVGAGI. The DNA of the CDR3 is TGTGCCAGCACCCAGACTAGCGGGGATTACGAGCAGTACTTC. Protein: CASTQTSGDYEQYF.

Only one count was recorded for this clone. The chain links TRBV18 to TRBJ2-7, with no clear D. Germline V gene data show CDR1 as KGHSH and CDR2 as LQKENI. The CDR3 contains 13 residues. V lost 3 bases and J lost 1, with 7 bases in between. CDR3 bases: TGTGCCAGCTCACCGGATGGGTCCTACGAGCAGTACTTC. It specifies CASSPDGSYEQYF. Complete variable domain (other parts from reference TRBV18 and TRBJ2-7): NAGVMQNPRHLVRRRGQEARLRCSPMKGHSHVYWYRQLPEEGLKFMVYLQKENIIDESGMPKERFSAEFPKEGPSILRIQQVVRGDSAAYFCASSPDGSYEQYFGPGTRLTVT.

This clone was found once. The chain employs TRBV7-9 and TRBJ2-1, with a possible D match to TRBD2 (6 bases). Germline V lookup: CDR1 SEHNR, CDR2 FQNEAQ (reference sequence). This CDR3 spans 12 amino acids. The V end was cut by 5 bases, the J end by 8 bases, with 10 bases between. As DNA, the CDR3 is TGTGCCAGCAGCAAGCCGGGGGATGAGCAGTTCTTC. It encodes CASSKPGDEQFF. Filled out from reference TRBV7-9 and TRBJ2-1, the complete variable domain reads DTGVSQNPRHKITKRGQNVTFRCDPISEHNRLYWYRQTLGQGPEFLTYFQNEAQLEKSRLLSDRFSAERPKGSFSTLEIQRTEQGDSAMYLCASSKPGDEQFFGPGTRLTVL.

The V and J genes are TRBV27 and TRBJ2-5; TRBD1 is a possible D gene (5 bases). V lost 3 bases and J 2 bases, leaving 13 bases between the germline ends. The germline V gene encodes CDR1 MNHEY and CDR2 SMNVEV (reference sequence). This CDR3 is built from 15 residues. The CDR3 DNA sequence: TGTGCCAGCAGTTTGGTTGGGGCAGTACAAGAGACCCAGTACTTC. This sequence encodes CASSLVGAVQETQYF.

The rearrangement joins TRBV7-9 to TRBJ2-3; no clear D. The V and J ends lost 4 bases and 3 bases respectively, with 8 bases between them. CDR1 SEHNR and CDR2 FQNEAQ come from the germline V gene (reference sequence). The CDR3 has 13 amino acids. The chain's CDR3 is CASSSPLTDTQYF. The CDR3 DNA follows: TGTGCCAGCAGCTCCCCGCTAACAGATACGCAGTATTTT.

The chain carries TRBV11-3 and TRBJ2-1, with D unclear. This CDR3 spans 17 amino acids. Germline loops: CDR1 SGHNT, CDR2 YENEEA. The V end was cut by 7 bases, the J end by 0 bases, with 19 bases between. The CDR3 region is CASKLLPDSASYNEQFF. CDR3 sequence (DNA): TGTGCCAGCAAGCTCCTTCCCGACTCCGCCTCCTACAATGAGCAGTTCTTC.

V and J are TRBV18 and TRBJ1-2; D remains ambiguous. This CDR3 is built from 13 residues. Trimming left V 2 bases short and J 4 bases short, with 8 bases between. Germline lookup yields CDR1 KGHSH and CDR2 LQKENI. CDR3 sequence reads: CASSPEGLYGYTF. The CDR3 nucleotides are TGTGCCAGCTCACCAGAAGGGCTCTATGGCTACACCTTC.

The chain recombines TRBV5-8 with TRBJ2-7, with D possibly being TRBD1 or TRBD2 (5 bases each). The ends were cut back, 4 bases at V and 2 bases at J, with 10 bases in the middle. CDR3 length: 13 residues. The germline gives CDR1 SGHTS, CDR2 YDEGEE. The CDR3: CASSRGRPYEQYF. Written as DNA, the CDR3 is TGTGCCAGCAGCAGGGGACGGCCCTACGAGCAGTACTTC. Full variable domain (rest looked up from reference TRBV5-8 and TRBJ2-7): EAGVTQSPTHLIKTRGQQATLRCSPISGHTSVYWYQQALGLGLQFLLWYDEGEERNRGNFPPRFSGRQFPNYSSELNVNALELEDSALYLCASSRGRPYEQYFGPGTRLTVT.

CDR3 region: CASSSTGADTQYF. The CDR3 region has the DNA TGTGCCAGCAGCTCCACAGGGGCAGATACGCAGTATTTT. V usage is TRBV7-9 and J usage is TRBJ2-3; TRBD1 agrees at 7 bases. CDR1 and CDR2 (germline): SEHNR, FQNEAQ (reference sequence). V was pared by 4 bases and J by 4 bases, with 2 bases of the junction left unmatched. The CDR3 extends over 13 amino acids.

V and J are TRBV2 and TRBJ2-6, with TRBD2 as a possible D gene (5 bases). The CDR3 length is 13 residues. In germline, CDR1 is SNHLY, CDR2 FYNNEI. V shed 6 bases and J shed 2 bases, with 5 bases lying between them. DNA for the CDR3: TGTGCCAGCAGCGGGGCTGGGGCCAACGTCCTGACTTTC. Encoded protein: CASSGAGANVLTF. The variable domain in full, completed from reference TRBV2 and TRBJ2-6, reads EPEVTQTPSHQVTQMGQEVILRCVPISNHLYFYWYRQILGQKVEFLVSFYNNEISEKSEIFDDQFSVERPDGSNFTLKIRSTKLEDSAMYFCASSGAGANVLTFGAGSRLTVL.

V usage is TRBV6-6 and J usage is TRBJ2-3; 7 bases align to TRBD2. This CDR3 has 15 amino acids. The germline CDR1 and CDR2 sequences are MNHNY and SVGAGI (reference sequence). Trimming removed 4 bases from V and 0 bases from J; junction bases left unmatched: 4. The DNA of the CDR3 is TGTGCCAGCAGTTCCAGCGGGGTTAGCACAGATACGCAGTATTTT. Translated, it gives CASSSSGVSTDTQYF.

V and J are TRBV28 and TRBJ1-2; tentatively, D is TRBD1 (6 bases). With 6 bases removed from V and 7 bases from J, the gap between germline ends came to 15 bases. Germline CDR1 is MDHEN and CDR2 is SYDVKM. The CDR3 has 13 amino acids. CDR3 sequence (DNA): TGTGCCAGCAGCCCCCGACAGGCGCCTGGCTACACCTTC. Amino acid sequence: CASSPRQAPGYTF.

About this clone: Other DNA variants within this sample encode the same CDR3. The rearrangement links TRBV28 to TRBJ2-7; D unclear. Trimming pared 4 bases from V and 2 bases from J, leaving 6 bases between. CDR3 length: 12 residues. The germline gives CDR1 MDHEN, CDR2 SYDVKM. The CDR3 loop reads CASSYRTYEQYF. DNA of the CDR3: TGTGCCAGCAGTTACCGAACCTACGAGCAGTACTTC.

The CDR3 DNA sequence: TGCGCCAGCAGCTTGTTAGGGGCTGGGGCCAACGTCCTGACTTTC. Amino acid sequence: CASSLLGAGANVLTF. The chain recombines TRBV5-1 with TRBJ2-6; maybe TRBD1 (5 bases). V was shortened by 1 base and J by 2 bases, with 7 bases between the two germline ends. Per the germline V gene, CDR1 is SGHRS and CDR2 is YFSETQ. The CDR3 contains 15 residues.

This clone has a single count. The CDR3 sequence: CAWSRLAVYNEQFF. CDR3 coding DNA: TGTGCCTGGAGTCGACTAGCGGTCTACAATGAGCAGTTCTTC. This chain uses TRBV30 with TRBJ2-1, with 9 bases aligning to TRBD2. The V segment lost 2 bases and the J segment 3 bases; nucleotides outside the gene matches: 2. This CDR3 has 14 residues. Germline values: CDR1 GTSNPN, CDR2 SVGIG (reference sequence). The whole variable domain, filled in from reference TRBV30 and TRBJ2-1, reads SQTIHQWPATLVQPVGSPLSLECTVEGTSNPNLYWYRQAAGRGLQLLFYSVGIGQISSEVPQNLSASRPQDRQFILSSKKLLLSDSGFYLCAWSRLAVYNEQFFGPGTRLTVL.

This chain connects TRBV18 to TRBJ2-3; 12 bases line up with TRBD2. V was pared by 0 bases and J by 6 bases, with 7 bases of the junction left unmatched. This CDR3 comprises 17 residues. Germline V gene sequence: CDR1 KGHSH, CDR2 LQKENI. CDR3 in DNA: TGTGCCAGCTCACCACCCCAACTAGCGGGGGGTCCCGATACGCAGTATTTT. Translated, it gives CASSPPQLAGGPDTQYF. Based on the CDR3 plus reference TRBV18 and TRBJ2-3, the full variable domain is NAGVMQNPRHLVRRRGQEARLRCSPMKGHSHVYWYRQLPEEGLKFMVYLQKENIIDESGMPKERFSAEFPKEGPSILRIQQVVRGDSAAYFCASSPPQLAGGPDTQYFGPGTRLTVL.

The rearrangement links TRBV2 to TRBJ2-3; D is possibly TRBD2 (6 bases). CDR3 size: 14 residues. CDR1 is SNHLY and CDR2 is FYNNEI in the germline V gene. V lost 9 bases and J 0 bases, leaving 13 bases between the germline ends. The CDR3 region is CASTTGTSTDTQYF. The CDR3 DNA is TGTGCCAGTACTACCGGGACTAGCACAGATACGCAGTATTTT.

The chain combines TRBV5-1 with TRBJ2-7, with D tentatively TRBD2 (6 bases). Germline V gene lookup returns CDR1 SGHRS and CDR2 YFSETQ. Trimming removed 0 bases from V and 0 bases from J, with 10 bases in between. This CDR3 spans 15 amino acids. The CDR3 DNA sequence: TGCGCCAGCAGCTTGGGAGCGGGTACCTCCTACGAGCAGTACTTC. Encoded protein: CASSLGAGTSYEQYF.

V gene TRBV30 combines with J gene TRBJ1-3, with a possible D match to TRBD1 (6 bases). The CDR3 consists of 14 residues. The V end lost 2 bases, the J end lost 4 bases, and 12 bases lay between the germline ends. Germline V lookup: CDR1 GTSNPN, CDR2 SVGIG (reference sequence). The CDR3 loop is CAWSQGGPGNTIYF. The DNA for the CDR3 is TGTGCCTGGAGTCAAGGGGGTCCCGGAAACACCATATATTTT.

The genes are TRBV19 and TRBJ1-5; D gene unclear. V lost 9 bases, J lost 3 bases, and 18 bases lay in between. Looked up from germline, CDR1 is LNHDA and CDR2 is SQIVND (reference sequence). The CDR3 is 15 residues long. CDR3 sequence (DNA): TGTGCCAGAAAAACCTTGGGCCGGCACAATCAGCCCCAGCATTTT. Translating it yields CARKTLGRHNQPQHF.

This clone was detected once. The V and J genes are TRBV19 and TRBJ1-2, with 8 bases that match TRBD1. V trimming: 8 bases; J trimming: 8 bases; junction bases outside the gene matches: 10. Germline CDR1 reads LNHDA; CDR2 reads SQIVND (reference sequence). The CDR3 is 13 residues long. The CDR3 region has the DNA TGTGCCAGTGAGGCCAGGGGGCCGGGGGGCTACACCTTC. This encodes CASEARGPGGYTF.

This chain links TRBV6-1 with TRBJ2-5; 11 positions match TRBD2. The germline CDR1 and CDR2 sequences are MNHNS and SASEGT. The CDR3 runs to 15 residues. Losses at the gene ends were 7 bases for V and 4 bases for J; bases not matched to a gene: 8. The CDR3 here is CASNRLTSGRETQYF. The CDR3 bases are TGTGCCAGCAACAGACTAACTAGCGGGAGAGAGACCCAGTACTTC.

V gene TRBV7-9 combines with J gene TRBJ1-2; TRBD1 aligns across 10 bases. From germline, CDR1 is SEHNR and CDR2 FQNEAQ (reference sequence). J lost 6 bases, V lost 1 base, and 2 bases had no gene match. This CDR3 spans 14 amino acids. In nucleotides, the CDR3 is TGTGCCAGCAGCTTAGGGGACAGGGGCAATGGCTACACCTTC. It specifies CASSLGDRGNGYTF.

This chain connects TRBV28 to TRBJ2-1, with D unresolved. Germline CDR1 MDHEN, CDR2 SYDVKM. The CDR3 totals 16 residues. V lost 4 bases and J lost 3, with 16 bases in between. CDR3 sequence: CASSSDRKGIYNEQFF. For the CDR3, the DNA is TGTGCCAGCAGTTCGGACCGGAAGGGTATCTACAATGAGCAGTTCTTC.

A single count supports this clone. Other DNA sequences in the sample encode the same CDR3. This sequence joins TRBV30 and TRBJ1-3; D perhaps matches TRBD1 (5 bases). The CDR3 length is 16 residues. The V and J ends lost 3 bases and 4 bases respectively, with 19 bases between them. Germline CDR1 GTSNPN, CDR2 SVGIG (reference sequence). DNA for the CDR3: TGTGCCTGGAGCGAGGGGTCTGGGGCCGCGGGAAACACCATATATTTT. Its protein is CAWSEGSGAAGNTIYF.